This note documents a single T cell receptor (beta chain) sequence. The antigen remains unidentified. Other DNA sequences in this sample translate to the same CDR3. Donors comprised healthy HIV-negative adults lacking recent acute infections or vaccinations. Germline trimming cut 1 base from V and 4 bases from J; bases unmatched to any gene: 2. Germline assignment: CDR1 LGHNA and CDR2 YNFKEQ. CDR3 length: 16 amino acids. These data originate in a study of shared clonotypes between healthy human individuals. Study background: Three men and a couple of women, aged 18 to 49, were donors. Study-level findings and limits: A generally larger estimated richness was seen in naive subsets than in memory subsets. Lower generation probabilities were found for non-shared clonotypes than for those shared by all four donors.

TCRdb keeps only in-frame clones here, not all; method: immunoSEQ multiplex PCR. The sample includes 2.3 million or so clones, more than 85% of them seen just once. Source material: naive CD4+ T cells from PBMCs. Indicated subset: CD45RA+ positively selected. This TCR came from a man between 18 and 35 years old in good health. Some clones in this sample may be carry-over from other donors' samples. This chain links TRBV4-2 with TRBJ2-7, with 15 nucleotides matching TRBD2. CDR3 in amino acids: CASSQVGTSGRYEQYF. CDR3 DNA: TGTGCCAGCAGCCAAGTTGGGACTAGCGGGAGGTACGAGCAGTACTTC.